This T cell receptor (beta chain) stems from a study of response to subunit inactivated influenza vaccine. CDR3 length equals 15 residues. TCRdb called the RT-PCR reads again in MiXCR, with one record for every CDR3 protein. The sample consists of 600,000 to 850,000 distinct CDR3 sequences, around 15% of them appearing once. Whole-study findings and limits: The authors offered the suggestion that each seasonal influenza vaccination recruits few new T cells.

Regarding this clonotype: Antigen: not known.

The starting material was PBMCs from blood, obtained around two weeks before vaccination. The TCR comes from a man aged 50-59 years who received an inactivated influenza vaccine. This chain links TRBV21-1 with TRBJ2-7; the table's TRBD2 call for D was not verified on the DNA. TRBV21-1 is described as a pseudogene. DNA for the CDR3: TGTGCCAGCAGACCCTCGGCGGAGCCCTCGGGTGAGCAGTACTTC. Translated, it gives CASRPSAEPSGEQYF.